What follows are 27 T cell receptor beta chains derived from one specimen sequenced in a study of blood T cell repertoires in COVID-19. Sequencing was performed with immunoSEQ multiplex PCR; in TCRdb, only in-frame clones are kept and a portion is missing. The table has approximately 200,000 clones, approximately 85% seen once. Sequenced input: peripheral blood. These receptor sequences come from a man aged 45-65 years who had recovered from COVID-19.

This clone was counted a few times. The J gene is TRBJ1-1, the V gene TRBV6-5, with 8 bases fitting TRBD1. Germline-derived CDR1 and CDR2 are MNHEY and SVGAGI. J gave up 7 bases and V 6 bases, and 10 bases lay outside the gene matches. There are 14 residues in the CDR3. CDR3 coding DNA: TGTGCCAGCAGCCCCCGACAGGGGCAGAGTGAAGCTTTCTTT. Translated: CASSPRQGQSEAFF.

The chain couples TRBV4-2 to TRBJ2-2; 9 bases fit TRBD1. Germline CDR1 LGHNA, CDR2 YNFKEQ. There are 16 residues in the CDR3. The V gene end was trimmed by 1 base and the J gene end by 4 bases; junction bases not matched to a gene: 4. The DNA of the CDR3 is TGTGCCAGCAGCCAAGTTGGGACAGGGACCACCGGGGAGCTGTTTTTT. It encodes CASSQVGTGTTGELFF.

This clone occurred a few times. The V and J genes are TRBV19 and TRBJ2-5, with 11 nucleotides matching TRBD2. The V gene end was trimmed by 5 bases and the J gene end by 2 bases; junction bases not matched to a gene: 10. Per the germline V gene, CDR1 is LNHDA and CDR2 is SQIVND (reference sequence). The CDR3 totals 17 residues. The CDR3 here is CASSGSGRAVGQETQYF. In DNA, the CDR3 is TGTGCCAGTAGTGGTAGCGGGAGGGCCGTGGGGCAAGAGACCCAGTACTTC.

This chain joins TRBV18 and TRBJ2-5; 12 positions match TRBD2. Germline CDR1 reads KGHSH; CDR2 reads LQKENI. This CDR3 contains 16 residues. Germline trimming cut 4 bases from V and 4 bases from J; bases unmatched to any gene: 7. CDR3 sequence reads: CASSRATSGSSETQYF. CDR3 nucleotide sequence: TGTGCCAGCTCACGTGCGACTAGCGGGAGTTCAGAGACCCAGTACTTC.

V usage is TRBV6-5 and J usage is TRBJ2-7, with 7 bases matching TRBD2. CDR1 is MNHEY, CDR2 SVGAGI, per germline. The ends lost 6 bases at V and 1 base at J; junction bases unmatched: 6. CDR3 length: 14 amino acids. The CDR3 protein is CASRASGSSYEQYF. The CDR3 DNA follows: TGTGCCAGCAGGGCTAGCGGAAGTTCCTACGAGCAGTACTTC.

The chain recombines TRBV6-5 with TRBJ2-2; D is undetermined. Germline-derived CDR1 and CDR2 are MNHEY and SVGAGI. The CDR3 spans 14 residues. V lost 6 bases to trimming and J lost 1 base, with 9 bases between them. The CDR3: CASSPVVNTGELFF. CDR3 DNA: TGTGCCAGCAGCCCCGTCGTGAACACCGGGGAGCTGTTTTTT.

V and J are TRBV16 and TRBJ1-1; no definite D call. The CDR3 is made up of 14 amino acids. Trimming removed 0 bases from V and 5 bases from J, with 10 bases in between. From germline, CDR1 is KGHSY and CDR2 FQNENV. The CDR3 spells CASSQSGLGTEAFF. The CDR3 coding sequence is TGTGCCAGCAGCCAATCGGGCCTTGGGACTGAAGCTTTCTTT.

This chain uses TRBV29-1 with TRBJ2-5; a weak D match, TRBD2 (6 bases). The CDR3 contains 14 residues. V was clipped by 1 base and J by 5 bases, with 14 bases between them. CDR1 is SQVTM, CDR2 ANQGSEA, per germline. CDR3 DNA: TGCAGCGTTGAAGGAACTAGCTATCAGGAGACCCAGTACTTC. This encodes CSVEGTSYQETQYF.

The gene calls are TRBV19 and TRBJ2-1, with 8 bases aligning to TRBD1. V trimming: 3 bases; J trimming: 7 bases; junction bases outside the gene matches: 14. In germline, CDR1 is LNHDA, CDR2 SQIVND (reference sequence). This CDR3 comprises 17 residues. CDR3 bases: TGTGCCAGTAGTATTTCGGGCGCGCAGGGGGCGCGGAATGAGCAGTTCTTC. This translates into CASSISGAQGARNEQFF.

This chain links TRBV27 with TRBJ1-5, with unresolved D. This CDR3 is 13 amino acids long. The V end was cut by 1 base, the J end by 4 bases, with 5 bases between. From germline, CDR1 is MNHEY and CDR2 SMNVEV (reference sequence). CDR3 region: CASSLYLNQPQHF. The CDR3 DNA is TGTGCCAGCAGTTTATATCTAAATCAGCCCCAGCATTTT.

CDR3 amino acids: CASSYGTSSPGELFF. The CDR3 nucleotides are TGCGCCAGCAGCTACGGGACTAGCTCTCCCGGGGAGCTGTTTTTT. The rearrangement uses TRBV5-1 and TRBJ2-2; TRBD2 agrees at 9 bases. This CDR3 contains 15 residues. Germline V gene sequence: CDR1 SGHRS, CDR2 YFSETQ. Germline trimming cut 3 bases from V and 6 bases from J; bases unmatched to any gene: 6.

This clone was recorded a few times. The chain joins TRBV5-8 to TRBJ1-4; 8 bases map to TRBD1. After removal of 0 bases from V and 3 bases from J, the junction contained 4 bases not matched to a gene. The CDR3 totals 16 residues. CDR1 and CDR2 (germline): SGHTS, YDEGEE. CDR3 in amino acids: CASSLGQGTPNEKLFF. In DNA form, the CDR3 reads TGTGCCAGCAGCTTGGGACAGGGGACCCCTAATGAAAAACTGTTTTTT. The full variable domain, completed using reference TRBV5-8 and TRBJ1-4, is EAGVTQSPTHLIKTRGQQATLRCSPISGHTSVYWYQQALGLGLQFLLWYDEGEERNRGNFPPRFSGRQFPNYSSELNVNALELEDSALYLCASSLGQGTPNEKLFFGSGTQLSVL.

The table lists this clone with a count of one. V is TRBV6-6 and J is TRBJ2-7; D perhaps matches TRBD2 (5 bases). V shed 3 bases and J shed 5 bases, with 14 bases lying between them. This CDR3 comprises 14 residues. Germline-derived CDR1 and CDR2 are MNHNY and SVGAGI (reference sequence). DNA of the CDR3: TGTGCCAGCAGTTATAGGGAGAGGTTAAACGAGCAGTACTTC. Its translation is CASSYRERLNEQYF.

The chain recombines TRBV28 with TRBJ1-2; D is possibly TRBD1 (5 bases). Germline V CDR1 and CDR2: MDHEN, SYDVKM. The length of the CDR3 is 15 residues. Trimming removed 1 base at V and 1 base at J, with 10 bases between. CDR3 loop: CASSLSGGINYGYTF. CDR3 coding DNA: TGTGCCAGCAGTTTATCCGGGGGAATTAACTATGGCTACACCTTC.

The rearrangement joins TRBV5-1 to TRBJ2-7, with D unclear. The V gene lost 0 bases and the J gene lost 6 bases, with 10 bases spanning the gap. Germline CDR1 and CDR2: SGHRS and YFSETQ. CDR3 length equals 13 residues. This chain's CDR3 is CASSLDSRFEQYF. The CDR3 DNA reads TGCGCCAGCAGCTTGGACAGCAGGTTCGAGCAGTACTTC.

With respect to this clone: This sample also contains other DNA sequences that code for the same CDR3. The chain's CDR3 is CASSLGLAGGQETQYF. CDR3 in DNA: TGTGCCAGCAGCTTAGGACTAGCGGGGGGTCAAGAGACCCAGTACTTC. The chain uses TRBV7-2 and TRBJ2-5; 13 nucleotides line up with TRBD2. The CDR3 loop spans 16 amino acids. Germline V CDR1 and CDR2: SGHTA, FQGNSA. With 1 base clipped from V and 2 bases from J, the junction kept 1 base outside the gene matches.

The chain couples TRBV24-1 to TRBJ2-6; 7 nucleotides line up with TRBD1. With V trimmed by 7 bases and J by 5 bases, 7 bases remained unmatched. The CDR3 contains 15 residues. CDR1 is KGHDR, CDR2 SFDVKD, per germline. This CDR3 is CATSRTGGRANVLTF. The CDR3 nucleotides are TGTGCCACCAGCAGGACAGGTGGTAGGGCCAACGTCCTGACTTTC.

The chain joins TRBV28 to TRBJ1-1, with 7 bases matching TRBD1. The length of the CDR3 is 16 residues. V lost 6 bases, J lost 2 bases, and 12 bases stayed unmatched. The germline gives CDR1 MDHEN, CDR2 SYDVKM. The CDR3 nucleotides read TGTGCCAGCAGACCTCTTCTGACAGGGATAAACACTGAAGCTTTCTTT. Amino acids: CASRPLLTGINTEAFF.

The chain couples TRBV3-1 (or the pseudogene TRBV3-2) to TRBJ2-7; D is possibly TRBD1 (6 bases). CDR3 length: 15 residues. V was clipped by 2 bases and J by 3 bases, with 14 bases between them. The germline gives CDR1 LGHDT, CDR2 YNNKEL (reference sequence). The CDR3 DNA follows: TGTGCCAGCAGCCAATCCTACCAGGGGAACTACGAGCAGTACTTC. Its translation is CASSQSYQGNYEQYF.

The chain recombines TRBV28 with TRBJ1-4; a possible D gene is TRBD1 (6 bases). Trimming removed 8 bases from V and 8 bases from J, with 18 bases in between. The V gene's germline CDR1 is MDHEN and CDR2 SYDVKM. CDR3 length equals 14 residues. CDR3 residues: CASSRGGVSEKLFF. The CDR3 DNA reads TGTGCCAGCTCGAGAGGGGGGGTGAGCGAAAAACTGTTTTTT.

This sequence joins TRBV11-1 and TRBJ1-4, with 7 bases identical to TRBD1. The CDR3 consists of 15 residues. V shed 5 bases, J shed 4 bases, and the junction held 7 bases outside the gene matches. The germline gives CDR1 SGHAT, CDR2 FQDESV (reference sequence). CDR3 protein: CASSGGQEVNEKLFF. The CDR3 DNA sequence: TGTGCCAGCAGCGGTGGACAGGAGGTTAATGAAAAACTGTTTTTT.

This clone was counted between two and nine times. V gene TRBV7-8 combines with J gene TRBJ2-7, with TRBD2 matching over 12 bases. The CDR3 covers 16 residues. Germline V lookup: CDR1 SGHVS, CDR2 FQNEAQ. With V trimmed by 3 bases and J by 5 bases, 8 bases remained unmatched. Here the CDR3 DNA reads TGTGCCAGCAGCTTTCTAGCGGGAGGGCCCGTCCACGAGCAGTACTTC. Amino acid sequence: CASSFLAGGPVHEQYF.

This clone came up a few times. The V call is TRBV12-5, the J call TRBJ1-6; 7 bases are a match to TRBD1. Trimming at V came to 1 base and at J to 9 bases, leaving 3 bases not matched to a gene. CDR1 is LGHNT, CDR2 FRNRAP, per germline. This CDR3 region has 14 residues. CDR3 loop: CASGLGQGSSPLHF. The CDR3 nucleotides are TGTGCTAGTGGTTTGGGACAGGGAAGTTCACCCCTCCACTTT. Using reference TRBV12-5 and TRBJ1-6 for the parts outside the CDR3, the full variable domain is DARVTQTPRHKVTEMGQEVTMRCQPILGHNTVFWYRQTMMQGLELLAYFRNRAPLDDSGMPKDRFSAEMPDATLATLKIQPSEPRDSAVYFCASGLGQGSSPLHFGNGTRLTVT.

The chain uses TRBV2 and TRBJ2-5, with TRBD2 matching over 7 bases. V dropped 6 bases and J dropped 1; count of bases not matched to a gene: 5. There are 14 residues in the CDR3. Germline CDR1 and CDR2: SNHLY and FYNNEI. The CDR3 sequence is CASRARLAQETQYF. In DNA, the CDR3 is TGTGCCAGCAGAGCCCGACTAGCCCAAGAGACCCAGTACTTC.

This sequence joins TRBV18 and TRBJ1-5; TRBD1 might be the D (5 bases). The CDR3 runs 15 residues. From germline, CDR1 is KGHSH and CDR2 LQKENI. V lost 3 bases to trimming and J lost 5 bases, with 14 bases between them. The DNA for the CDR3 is TGTGCCAGCTCACCTGGGCCAGGGTCTGATCAGCCCCAGCATTTT. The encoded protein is CASSPGPGSDQPQHF.

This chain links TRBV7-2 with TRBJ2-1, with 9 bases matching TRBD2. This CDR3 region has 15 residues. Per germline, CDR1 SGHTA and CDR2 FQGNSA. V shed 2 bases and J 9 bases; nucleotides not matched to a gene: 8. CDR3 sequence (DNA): TGTGCCAGCAGCTTATTGCGGGAGGGCCGAGGTGAGCAGTTCTTC. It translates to CASSLLREGRGEQFF.

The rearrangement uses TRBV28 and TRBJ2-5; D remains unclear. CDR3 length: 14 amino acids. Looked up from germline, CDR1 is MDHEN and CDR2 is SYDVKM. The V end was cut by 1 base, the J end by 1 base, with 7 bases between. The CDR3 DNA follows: TGTGCCAGCAGTTTATTCAGGTCCCAAGAGACCCAGTACTTC. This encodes CASSLFRSQETQYF.